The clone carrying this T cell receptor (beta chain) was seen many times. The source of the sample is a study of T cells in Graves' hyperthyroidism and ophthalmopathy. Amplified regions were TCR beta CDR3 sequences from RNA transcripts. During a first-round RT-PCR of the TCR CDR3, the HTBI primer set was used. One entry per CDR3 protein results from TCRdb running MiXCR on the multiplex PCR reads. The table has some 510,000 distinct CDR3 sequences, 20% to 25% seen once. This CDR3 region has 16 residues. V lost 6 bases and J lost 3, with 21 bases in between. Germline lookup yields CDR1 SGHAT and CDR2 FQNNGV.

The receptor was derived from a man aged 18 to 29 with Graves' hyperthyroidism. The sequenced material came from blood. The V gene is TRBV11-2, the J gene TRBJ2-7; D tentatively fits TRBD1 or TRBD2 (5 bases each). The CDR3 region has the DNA TGTGCCAGCAGGGACTTCATGGGACCGCATGACTACGAGCAGTACTTC. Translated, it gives CASRDFMGPHDYEQYF.